Detailed here is one TCR beta chain. The CDR3 loop spans 11 amino acids. Germline CDR1 reads DFQATT; CDR2 reads SNEGSKA (reference sequence). V was shortened by 3 bases and J by 7 bases, with 10 bases between the two germline ends. These data come from a study of cytomegalovirus exposure and HLA in healthy donors. Donors in the study were healthy people who gave bone marrow. PCR used 60 Vbeta primers and 13 Jbeta primers. Assay used: immunoSEQ multiplex PCR; TCRdb lists only in-frame clones, some missing. Here the sample spans around 80,000 clones, 65% to 75% being singletons. The sequence was collected from a man between 35 and 55 years old in good health and CMV-seropositive. V and J are TRBV20-1 and TRBJ2-7; D is undetermined. Sequenced material: PBMCs. CDR3 DNA: TGCAGTGCTAGCGAGTATACGGAGCAGTACTTC. Its protein product is CSASEYTEQYF.